Presented here are 29 T cell receptor beta chains from one specimen sequenced in a study of blood T cells in healthy people across ages (dated by TCRdb to the mid-2010s). The library was generated by 5' RACE. TCRdb lists the instrument as Illumina HiSeq 2500. A second 7 to 11 cycle PCR used a sample-barcoded 5' primer and a J-beta primer mix. The raw public data were reprocessed by TCRdb itself: fastp quality trimming at Q25, MiXCR clonotype calling, in-frame beta chains only. Merged by CDR3 protein, the rows form single entries marked with the most common genes and DNA. Here the sample has 700,000 to 1,000,000 distinct CDR3 sequences; roughly 44% occur a single time. Of the sample, about 19% falls within the top ten clones. Material: blood. Receptors were obtained from a man aged 60 to 69 in good health.

This clonotype was counted ten times or more. The chain recombines TRBV12-3 or TRBV12-4 with TRBJ2-1; TRBD2 matches 9 bases. J was trimmed by 0 bases and V by 5 bases; bases with no gene match: 2. The CDR3 consists of 15 residues. The CDR3 region is CASSDSGSSYNEQFF. The DNA of the CDR3 is TGTGCCAGCAGTGATAGCGGGAGCTCCTACAATGAGCAGTTCTTC.

V is TRBV6-1 and J is TRBJ1-1; no firm D call. Between the trimmed V and J ends, which lost 2 bases and 4 bases, there was a span of 14 bases. The CDR3 is made up of 15 amino acids. Germline assignment: CDR1 MNHNS and CDR2 SASEGT. The CDR3, as DNA: TGTGCCAGCAGTGAAAGAGCCAGAGCCCCCACTGAAGCTTTCTTT. Translated: CASSERARAPTEAFF.

V is TRBV30 and J is TRBJ1-4; D gene ambiguous. The CDR3 spans 14 residues. CDR1 is GTSNPN, CDR2 SVGIG, per germline (reference sequence). Between the trimmed V and J ends, which lost 1 base and 2 bases, there was a span of 8 bases. The CDR3 reads CAWSALTTNEKLFF. The CDR3 nucleotides are TGTGCCTGGAGTGCCCTTACGACTAATGAAAAACTGTTTTTT. The entire variable domain, with the rest obtained from reference TRBV30 and TRBJ1-4, is as follows: SQTIHQWPATLVQPVGSPLSLECTVEGTSNPNLYWYRQAAGRGLQLLFYSVGIGQISSEVPQNLSASRPQDRQFILSSKKLLLSDSGFYLCAWSALTTNEKLFFGSGTQLSVL.

The sample holds many counts of this clonotype. This chain connects TRBV12-3 or TRBV12-4 to TRBJ2-7, with D possibly being TRBD1 or TRBD2 (6 bases each). CDR3 size: 12 residues. V was clipped by 7 bases and J by 5 bases, with 12 bases between them. The chain's CDR3 is CASTLGGHEQYF. For the CDR3, the DNA is TGTGCCAGCACCCTCGGGGGCCACGAGCAGTACTTC.

This clonotype was counted between two and nine times. This chain uses TRBV5-5 with TRBJ2-7; either TRBD1 or TRBD2 may fit D (5 bases each). The CDR3 contains 14 residues. Germline assignment: CDR1 SGHKS and CDR2 YYEKEE (reference sequence). V shed 5 bases and J shed 2 bases, with 14 bases lying between them. CDR3 DNA sequence: TGTGCCAGCAGTTCCGTTTTGGGGGCCTACGAGCAGTACTTC. It specifies CASSSVLGAYEQYF. Based on the CDR3 plus reference TRBV5-5 and TRBJ2-7, the full variable domain is DAGVTQSPTHLIKTRGQQVTLRCSPISGHKSVSWYQQVLGQGPQFIFQYYEKEERGRGNFPDRFSARQFPNYSSELNVNALLLGDSALYLCASSSVLGAYEQYFGPGTRLTVT.

The J gene is TRBJ2-1, the V gene TRBV20-1; D might be TRBD2 (7 bases). V lost 5 bases and J lost 4, with 18 bases in between. CDR3 length: 15 residues. CDR1 DFQATT and CDR2 SNEGSKA come from the germline V gene (reference sequence). CDR3 bases: TGCAGTGCTGGCGGTTGGCGGGGGCCATACAATGAGCAGTTCTTC. Translated, it gives CSAGGWRGPYNEQFF.

The chain couples TRBV6-2 or TRBV6-3 to TRBJ2-5; tentative D call: TRBD2 (5 bases). Trimming cost V 2 bases and J 4 bases, with 11 bases left between them. CDR1 MNHEY and CDR2 SVGEGT come from the germline V gene. This CDR3 has 14 residues. The CDR3 is CASSYGSKGETQYF. Here the CDR3 DNA reads TGTGCCAGCAGTTACGGGAGTAAAGGAGAGACCCAGTACTTC.

This clonotype was observed a handful of times. V is TRBV6-1 and J is TRBJ2-6, with D uncertain. The CDR3 contains 13 residues. CDR1 is MNHNS, CDR2 SASEGT, per germline. V was pared by 11 bases and J by 1 base, with 9 bases between. The CDR3 coding sequence is TGTGCCCACTCCTGGTCTGGGGCCAACGTCCTGACTTTC. Encoded protein: CAHSWSGANVLTF.

This clonotype has more than one count but fewer than ten. This chain links TRBV9 with TRBJ2-7, with a weak D call TRBD1 (5 bases). The CDR3 contains 16 residues. The germline V and J ends were trimmed by 0 bases and 0 bases, with 13 bases remaining between them. The germline V gene has CDR1 SGDLS and CDR2 YYNGEE. For the CDR3, the DNA is TGTGCCAGCAGCGTAGGCGTTTTCGACAGCTCCTACGAGCAGTACTTC. Translating gives CASSVGVFDSSYEQYF.

The V call is TRBV6-2 or TRBV6-3, the J call TRBJ2-1; D may be TRBD2 (6 bases). Gene TRBJ2-7 matches the end of the DNA better, so the J call may be wrong. The CDR3 is 19 residues long. CDR1 and CDR2 from the germline V gene are MNHEY and SVGEGT. The CDR3, as DNA: TGTGCCAGCAGTGCCGGTCGAATCTTTCTAGCGTCCGGGCACAATGAGCAGTACTTC. The encoded protein is CASSAGRIFLASGHNEQYF.

The gene calls are TRBV20-1 and TRBJ2-3; tentative D call: TRBD2 (6 bases). CDR1 and CDR2 from the germline V gene are DFQATT and SNEGSKA (reference sequence). V lost 4 bases and J lost 0, with 14 bases in between. CDR3 length equals 15 residues. CDR3 loop: CSATRRGESTDTQYF. The CDR3 DNA reads TGCAGTGCTACCAGACGCGGGGAGAGCACAGATACGCAGTATTTT.

This clonotype was counted between two and nine times. The chain links TRBV3-1 to TRBJ2-1; D possibly uses TRBD1 or TRBD2 (5 bases each). Germline lookup yields CDR1 LGHDT and CDR2 YNNKEL (reference sequence). This CDR3 spans 14 amino acids. V lost 3 bases and J lost 4, with 10 bases in between. DNA of the CDR3: TGTGCCAGCAGCCAGCCGGGACCGTACAATGAGCAGTTCTTC. This gives the protein CASSQPGPYNEQFF.

This clonotype has more than one count but fewer than ten. The chain links TRBV7-9 to TRBJ2-7; D is unresolved. V dropped 4 bases and J dropped 0 bases, with 13 bases sitting between them. Per germline, CDR1 SEHNR and CDR2 FQNEAQ (reference sequence). The CDR3 spans 15 residues. CDR3 DNA: TGTGCCAGCAGCTCCATTGAAGGGTTCTCCTACGAGCAGTACTTC. Translated: CASSSIEGFSYEQYF. Full variable domain (missing parts from reference TRBV7-9 and TRBJ2-7): DTGVSQNPRHKITKRGQNVTFRCDPISEHNRLYWYRQTLGQGPEFLTYFQNEAQLEKSRLLSDRFSAERPKGSFSTLEIQRTEQGDSAMYLCASSSIEGFSYEQYFGPGTRLTVT.

This chain links TRBV7-6 with TRBJ1-3, with D hard to call. Trimming shortened V by 4 bases and J by 0 bases, and 16 bases separated the two germline ends. Germline V CDR1 and CDR2: SGHVS, FNYEAQ. CDR3 length: 17 residues. CDR3 amino acids: CASSSSVGGYSGNTIYF. Written as DNA, the CDR3 is TGTGCCAGCAGCTCCTCCGTGGGCGGCTACTCTGGAAACACCATATATTTT.

This chain connects TRBV14 to TRBJ2-1, with D possibly matching TRBD2 (6 bases). The CDR3 runs to 14 residues. Germline-derived CDR1 and CDR2 are SGHDN and FVKESK. The V gene lost 0 bases and the J gene lost 7 bases, with 10 bases spanning the gap. The CDR3 coding sequence is TGTGCCAGCAGCCAAGAGGGGAGCGGGAATGAGCAGTTCTTC. Translating it yields CASSQEGSGNEQFF.

V and J are TRBV18 and TRBJ1-2; D possibly corresponds to TRBD1 (5 bases). The V gene's germline CDR1 is KGHSH and CDR2 LQKENI. Trimming removed 4 bases from V and 8 bases from J, with 17 bases in between. The length of the CDR3 is 14 residues. CDR3 bases: TGTGCCAGCTCACGTTGGGGCGTTGAAGGAGGCTACACCTTC. It encodes CASSRWGVEGGYTF.

The V gene is TRBV11-3, the J gene TRBJ2-4; maybe TRBD2 (6 bases). TRBJ2-7 explains the end of the DNA better; the J call may be wrong. The CDR3 covers 17 residues. Germline V gene data show CDR1 as SGHNT and CDR2 as YENEEA. This chain's CDR3 is CASSLAGRVGGVYEQYF. The CDR3 nucleotides read TGTGCCAGCAGCTTAGCGGGCAGGGTCGGGGGTGTATACGAGCAGTACTTC.

The count of this clonotype is one. The genes are TRBV6-2 or TRBV6-3 and TRBJ2-2; D remains unclear. The CDR3 contains 15 residues. From germline, CDR1 is MNHEY and CDR2 SVGEGT. Deletions cut 2 bases from V and 3 bases from J, with 10 bases between. The CDR3 sequence: CASSYTMTDTGELFF. CDR3 coding DNA: TGTGCCAGCAGTTACACAATGACCGACACCGGGGAGCTGTTTTTT.

The chain joins TRBV7-2 to TRBJ2-3; D call uncertain. CDR1 is SGHTA and CDR2 is FQGNSA in the germline V gene. This CDR3 spans 18 amino acids. Trimming removed 2 bases from V and 2 bases from J, with 20 bases in between. The CDR3, as DNA: TGTGCCAGCAGCTTAAATTTAGCTAGAATGTTGGTCACAGATACGCAGTATTTT. This codes for CASSLNLARMLVTDTQYF.

With regard to this clonotype: At one end, the junction sequence differs from germline, possibly due to a read error. This rearrangement joins TRBV7-2 to TRBJ2-7; D unclear. Per the germline V gene, CDR1 is SGHTA and CDR2 is FQGNSA. The CDR3 is 14 residues long. CDR3: CASNSSYSSYGQYF. In nucleotides, the CDR3 is TGTGCCAGCAACTCTTCCTACAGCTCCTACGGGCAGTACTTC. The full variable domain, its missing parts supplied by reference TRBV7-2 and TRBJ2-7, is GAGVSQSPSNKVTEKGKDVELRCDPISGHTALYWYRQSLGQGLEFLIYFQGNSAPDKSGLPSDRFSAERTGGSVSTLTIQRTQQEDSAVYLCASNSSYSSYGQYFGPGTRLTVT.

This clonotype was found many times. The V gene is TRBV29-1, the J gene TRBJ2-7; the D is unclear. Germline loops: CDR1 SQVTM, CDR2 ANQGSEA. V gave up 3 bases and J gave up 0 bases, with 15 bases separating them. The CDR3 consists of 15 residues. In DNA form, the CDR3 reads TGCAGCGTTGATTATCGCAAGGAGAGCTCCTACGAGCAGTACTTC. It encodes CSVDYRKESSYEQYF.

The rearrangement links TRBV27 to TRBJ1-5; a weak D match, TRBD1 (6 bases). The CDR3 is 16 residues long. Germline lookup yields CDR1 MNHEY and CDR2 SMNVEV (reference sequence). The V end lost 7 bases, the J end lost 2 bases, and 18 bases lay between the germline ends. CDR3 sequence (DNA): TGTGCCAGCACTGGGGGGCTTCTTATGGGCAATCAGCCCCAGCATTTT. Its translation: CASTGGLLMGNQPQHF.

This clonotype was picked up a small number of times. The chain uses TRBV6-6 and TRBJ1-2; D uncertain. The germline V gene encodes CDR1 MNHNY and CDR2 SVGAGI (reference sequence). V was trimmed by 0 bases and J by 5 bases, leaving 10 bases between them. The CDR3 totals 14 residues. This CDR3 is CASSYSDIRYGYTF. The CDR3 DNA reads as TGTGCCAGCAGTTACTCTGACATCCGTTATGGCTACACCTTC.

V and J are TRBV5-6 and TRBJ2-1; TRBD1 or TRBD2 may be the D gene (5 bases each). Germline-derived CDR1 and CDR2 are SGHDT and YYEEEE. The V end lost 2 bases, the J end lost 5 bases, and 8 bases lay between the germline ends. The CDR3 spans 13 residues. CDR3 sequence: CASSFGAHNEQFF. CDR3 coding DNA: TGTGCCAGCAGCTTCGGGGCTCACAATGAGCAGTTCTTC.

This clonotype has a count of ten or more. The CDR3 here is CSAITGADYGYTF. The CDR3 DNA is TGCAGTGCTATAACAGGGGCTGACTATGGCTACACCTTC. V is TRBV20-1 and J is TRBJ1-2; the match to TRBD1 covers 7 bases. The CDR3 loop spans 13 amino acids. Losses at the gene ends were 4 bases for V and 3 bases for J; bases not matched to a gene: 5. Germline loops: CDR1 DFQATT, CDR2 SNEGSKA (reference sequence).

The chain couples TRBV24-1 to TRBJ2-3; D is unclear. The CDR3 runs 14 residues. Deletions cut 4 bases from V and 4 bases from J, with 11 bases between. Germline V gene sequence: CDR1 KGHDR, CDR2 SFDVKD. The CDR3 spells CATSEGSDADTQYF. Written as DNA, the CDR3 is TGTGCCACCAGTGAGGGCTCCGACGCAGATACGCAGTATTTT.

This sequence joins TRBV5-1 and TRBJ2-3; 12 bases match TRBD2. This CDR3 has 18 amino acids. CDR1 and CDR2 from the germline V gene are SGHRS and YFSETQ. The ends lost 1 base at V and 5 bases at J; junction bases unmatched: 11. CDR3 protein: CASSLPSGGAAGGDTQYF. The CDR3 DNA reads as TGCGCCAGCAGCTTGCCTAGCGGGGGGGCCGCTGGGGGAGATACGCAGTATTTT.

The J gene is TRBJ2-2, the V gene TRBV7-8; 8 bases are shared with TRBD2. Germline V gene sequence: CDR1 SGHVS, CDR2 FQNEAQ. The J segment lost 4 bases and the V segment lost 2 bases, leaving 6 bases of the junction unmatched. The CDR3 runs 16 residues. CDR3 protein: CASSLLHGGGTGELFF. For the CDR3, the DNA is TGTGCCAGCAGCTTACTTCACGGGGGGGGCACCGGGGAGCTGTTTTTT.

This clonotype was counted ten times or more. This chain links TRBV5-1 with TRBJ2-7; TRBD1 might be the D (6 bases). Germline V CDR1 and CDR2: SGHRS, YFSETQ. Trimming cost V 2 bases and J 6 bases, with 18 bases left between them. This CDR3 is 15 amino acids long. This CDR3 is CASSFQQGPGSEQYF. CDR3 nucleotide sequence: TGCGCCAGCAGCTTCCAACAGGGACCGGGTAGCGAGCAGTACTTC.